These T cell receptor beta chains were read from a single sample in a study of molecular identifiers for immune sequencing clone quantification. Each CDR3 protein is one row after TCRdb ran MiXCR on the PCR reads. The table has around 320,000 distinct CDR3 sequences, about 23% seen once. The sequenced material came from naive CD8+ T cells from blood, with Jurkat cell RNA spiked in. The source of these receptors is a human donor in good health. Some libraries in this study had Jurkat cell RNA spiked in. CDR3s include the opening cysteine and the closing phenylalanine or tryptophan. A D gene is named only where the DNA matches it firmly. The listing skips clone size in some rows; elsewhere it reads once, few, many or a size class.

>NA|TRBV12-3/TRBV12-4|NA|TRBJ1-5
TGTGCCAGCAGCCCAGACAGATCCCTCAATCAGCCCCAGCATTTT
CASSPDRSLNQPQHF
>TRBD1|TRBV19|many|TRBJ1-1
TGTGCCAGTATGGTCCTTACAGGGGTGAACACTGAAGCTTTCTTT
CASMVLTGVNTEAFF
>NA|TRBV7-9|many|TRBJ1-1
TGTGCCAGCAGCTTAGTCAGGGGAGGAAACACTGAAGCTTTCTTT
CASSLVRGGNTEAFF
>TRBD1|TRBV19|NA|TRBJ2-3
TGTGCCAGTAGTGACTCGACAGGGCCAATCACAGATACGCAGTATTTT
CASSDSTGPITDTQYF
>NA|TRBV11-2|NA|TRBJ2-3
TGTGCCAGCGGCTTAGCCCGGTCGAGCGCAGATACGCAGTATTTT
CASGLARSSADTQYF
>TRBD2|TRBV27|few|TRBJ2-7
TGTGCCAGCAGTTTAGGGACTAGCGCGGGTGAGCAGTACTTC
CASSLGTSAGEQYF
>TRBD2|TRBV27|NA|TRBJ2-3
TGTGCCAGCAGTTCATTAGGACTAGCGCGATACACAGATACGCAGTATTTT
CASSSLGLARYTDTQYF
>NA|TRBV5-6|many|TRBJ1-1
TGTGCCAGCAGCTTCCCGACAGAGATGAACACTGAAGCTTTCTTT
CASSFPTEMNTEAFF
>NA|TRBV28|few|TRBJ2-7
TGTGCCAGCAGTTTGGGGAGGCCAACCTACGAGCAGTACTTC
CASSLGRPTYEQYF
>NA|TRBV20-1|few|TRBJ2-3
TGCAGTGCTAGAGTCAATGTTAACAGGGAAATGAGCACAGATACGCAGTATTTT
CSARVNVNREMSTDTQYF
>TRBD1|TRBV4-3|many|TRBJ2-7
TGCGCCAGCAGCCAAGATCGCGGCAGGGGGTACGAGCAGTACTTC
CASSQDRGRGYEQYF
>NA|TRBV23-1|many|TRBJ2-6
TGCGCCAGCAGTCATTGGTGGGTTAGGTCTGGGGCCAACGTCCTGACTTTC
CASSHWWVRSGANVLTF
>NA|TRBV21-1|many|TRBJ1-1
TGTGCCAGCAGCAACTACCCCCAGGGGGCCGGCACTGAAGCTTTCTTT
CASSNYPQGAGTEAFF
>TRBD2|TRBV15|NA|TRBJ2-3
TGTGCCACCAGCAGAGTTCCCCCTCACACTAGCGGGAGACCAGATACGCAGTATTTT
CATSRVPPHTSGRPDTQYF
>NA|TRBV6-5|NA|TRBJ2-7
TGTGCCAGCAGTTACTCAGACAGTAGGTACGAGCAGCACTTC
CASSYSDSRYEQHF
>NA|TRBV30|many|TRBJ2-7
TGTGCCTGGAACCCAGGGGGGAGTTACGAGCAGTACTTC
CAWNPGGSYEQYF
>NA|TRBV6-5|NA|TRBJ1-2
TGTGCCAGCAGTTACTCGTTTCGGGGCCTCAGGACAGAGCCCATCAACTATGGCTACACCTTC
CASSYSFRGLRTEPINYGYTF
>NA|TRBV12-3/TRBV12-4|many|TRBJ1-5
TGTGCCAGCAGTTTAGCGCAGGGCAATCAGCCCCAGCATTTT
CASSLAQGNQPQHF
>TRBD2|TRBV5-4|many|TRBJ2-5
TGTGCCAGCAGCTTGGGCCAGGGCCTTGGACTAGGCGAAGAGACCCAGTACTTC
CASSLGQGLGLGEETQYF
>NA|TRBV25-1|NA|TRBJ1-5
TGTGCCAGCAGTGAATCCGCGCCAGCGAATCAGCCCCAGCATTTT
CASSESAPANQPQHF
>NA|TRBV6-2/TRBV6-3|few|TRBJ2-7
TGTGCCAGCAGTTACTCGATGGGAAAGGGTTACGAGCAGTACTTC
CASSYSMGKGYEQYF
>NA|TRBV4-1|NA|TRBJ2-5
TGCGTTAGCAGCCAAGAGCCAGGGGTCGGGGAGACCCAGTACTTC
CVSSQEPGVGETQYF
>TRBD1|TRBV6-2/TRBV6-3|NA|TRBJ1-5
TGTGCCACCGAGTGGGGACAGGCTACCGGCAATCAGCCCCAGCATTTT
CATEWGQATGNQPQHF
>TRBD2|TRBV10-3|NA|TRBJ2-3
TGTGCCATCACCCCGGGACTAGCGGCAGATACGCAGTATTTT
CAITPGLAADTQYF
>NA|TRBV24-1|few|TRBJ2-7
TGTGCCACCAGTGACTCCAGGGGATACGAGCAGTACTTC
CATSDSRGYEQYF
>TRBD2|TRBV4-3|NA|TRBJ2-7
TGCGCCAGCAGTCACCAAGCCCCGCGAGGACTAGCGGTCTACGAGCAGTACTTC
CASSHQAPRGLAVYEQYF
>TRBD1|TRBV27|many|TRBJ2-7
TGTGCCAGCAGCCTTGGGACAGGGGAATATTACGAGCAGTACTTC
CASSLGTGEYYEQYF
>TRBD2|TRBV6-2/TRBV6-3|few|TRBJ2-7
TGTGCCAGCAGTTACTCGACGGGGGGTGAGCAGTACTTC
CASSYSTGGEQYF
>NA|TRBV7-2|NA|TRBJ2-7
TGTGCCAGCAGCTTAGGAGCGGGGACAGGTTTTTACGAGCAGTACTTC
CASSLGAGTGFYEQYF
>NA|TRBV29-1|NA|TRBJ1-2
TGCAGCGCTCTGGGGGAAAACTATGGCTACACCTTC
CSALGENYGYTF
>NA|TRBV6-2/TRBV6-3|NA|TRBJ1-5
TGTGCCAGCAGTTACACAATCGGGGGGGGGCGCAATCAGCCCCAGCATTTT
CASSYTIGGGRNQPQHF
>NA|TRBV27|few|TRBJ1-1
TGTGCCAGCAGTTGGGGGGCCTTTGGAACGGCTGAAGCTTTCTTT
CASSWGAFGTAEAFF
>TRBD1|TRBV27|NA|TRBJ2-3
TGTGCCAGCAGTTTCGTACAGGGGGCAGATACGCAGTATTTT
CASSFVQGADTQYF
>TRBD2|TRBV15|NA|TRBJ2-1
TGTGCCACCAGCAGAGATAGTAGCGGGGCCTTCATGGAGCAGTTCTTC
CATSRDSSGAFMEQFF
>NA|TRBV10-3|NA|TRBJ1-4
TGTGCCATCAGTGATAACCCAAATGAAAAACTGTTTTTT
CAISDNPNEKLFF
>NA|TRBV4-1|many|TRBJ1-1
TGCGCCAGCAGCCAAGGTAGGGGGTACACTTTACTGAACACTGAAGCTTTCTTT
CASSQGRGYTLLNTEAFF
>NA|TRBV2|NA|TRBJ2-3
TGTGCCAGCAGTGAAAAGGGCACGCTCACAGATACGCAGTATTTT
CASSEKGTLTDTQYF
>NA|TRBV5-1|many|TRBJ1-2
TGCGCCAGCAGCTCCGGCAGGCAGGGCTACACCTTC
CASSSGRQGYTF
>TRBD1|TRBV28|NA|TRBJ2-7
TGTGCCAGCAGGTACGGGACAGCTCGCTCCTACGAGCAGTACTTC
CASRYGTARSYEQYF
>NA|TRBV6-2/TRBV6-3|NA|TRBJ2-3
TGTGCCAGCAGTCGTTCGGGTAACACAGATACGCAGTATTTT
CASSRSGNTDTQYF
>NA|TRBV7-9|many|TRBJ1-2
TGTGCCAGCAGCTTAGAGGCGGGCTACACCTTC
CASSLEAGYTF
>NA|TRBV5-6|many|TRBJ2-2
TGTGCCAGCAGCTCAAAGATGAACACCGGGGAGCTGTTTTTT
CASSSKMNTGELFF
>NA|TRBV20-1|few|TRBJ2-1
TGCAGTGCTAACTCCCCGCGGGTTGAGCAGTTCTTC
CSANSPRVEQFF
>TRBD2|TRBV4-3|NA|TRBJ2-3
TGCGCCAGCAGCCTGGACCGGGGGGGTGAGGGGGATACGCAGTATTTT
CASSLDRGGEGDTQYF
>NA|TRBV29-1|NA|TRBJ2-7
TGCAGCGTTGAGGGCAAGAACGACTACGAGCAGTACTTC
CSVEGKNDYEQYF